A single sample is the source of the 25 T cell receptor beta chains below, sequenced in a study of beta chain features in type 1 diabetes. Broader study findings: In every one of the four CD4+ subsets, TCRB CDR3s were moderately but significantly shorter in Type 1 diabetes patients.

The antigens for these receptors are not known. The sequenced template was cDNA made from the entire isolated RNA. TCRdb's table, derived via immunoSEQ multiplex PCR, lists solely in-frame clones and lacks some. The sample holds about 740,000 clones, around an eighth seen once. The sequenced material came from naive CD4+ T cells from blood. All receptors derive from a young man with type 1 diabetes.

Comments on this clone: One junction end does not reproduce the germline sequence, and a read error may be involved. The J gene is TRBJ2-1, the V gene TRBV7-6, with 10 bases lining up with TRBD2. This CDR3 spans 15 amino acids. The germline CDR1 and CDR2 sequences are SGHVS and FNYEAQ. CDR3 bases: TGTGCCAGCAGCGTAGCGGGGGGAATTTACAATGAGCAGTTCTTC. It is translated as CASSVAGGIYNEQFF.

This clone was detected only a few times. The CDR3 reads CASAKGYTDTQYF. The DNA of the CDR3 is TGTGCCAGCGCTAAGGGGTACACAGATACGCAGTATTTT. The genes are TRBV18 and TRBJ2-3, with D possibly matching TRBD1 (5 bases). Trimming removed 8 bases at V and 2 bases at J, with 11 bases between. The CDR3 extends over 13 amino acids. Germline V gene sequence: CDR1 KGHSH, CDR2 LQKENI.

This clone was seen a handful of times. The gene calls are TRBV19 and TRBJ2-7, with D maybe TRBD2 (5 bases). The V end was cut by 4 bases, the J end by 6 bases, with 13 bases between. Germline CDR1 LNHDA, CDR2 SQIVND (reference sequence). The CDR3 consists of 13 residues. The CDR3 sequence is CASSTTEGGEQYF. In DNA form, the CDR3 reads TGTGCCAGTAGTACGACCGAGGGTGGCGAGCAGTACTTC.

This sequence joins TRBV10-3 and TRBJ1-1; TRBD1 matches 11 bases. Per germline, CDR1 ENHRY and CDR2 SYGVKD. The trim removed 8 bases at V and 4 bases at J, leaving 9 bases unmatched. The CDR3 is made up of 15 amino acids. The CDR3 region is CAIVGQGALGTEAFF. The CDR3 DNA sequence: TGTGCCATCGTTGGACAGGGGGCGTTGGGCACTGAAGCTTTCTTT.

A remark on this clone: The sample contains more than one DNA sequence encoding this CDR3. This chain connects TRBV18 to TRBJ1-2, with a possible D match to TRBD1 (6 bases). V was shortened by 3 bases and J by 3 bases, with 8 bases between the two germline ends. Germline CDR1 KGHSH, CDR2 LQKENI. The CDR3 has 13 amino acids. CDR3 region: CASSPGGDYGYTF. In DNA form, the CDR3 reads TGTGCCAGCTCACCCGGGGGCGACTATGGCTACACCTTC.

This clone came up a few times. Here the CDR3 reads CASSPSRDTEAFF. CDR3 nucleotides: TGTGCCAGCAGCCCGTCCAGGGACACTGAAGCTTTCTTT. The chain carries TRBV11-2 and TRBJ1-1, with D maybe TRBD1 (5 bases). CDR3 size: 13 residues. Germline V gives CDR1 SGHAT, CDR2 FQNNGV. V was trimmed by 5 bases and J by 3 bases, leaving 10 bases between them.

This clone was counted only a few times. The chain uses TRBV5-1 and TRBJ2-7, with D perhaps matching TRBD2 (6 bases). This CDR3 has 13 residues. The ends were cut back, 10 bases at V and 3 bases at J, with 17 bases in the middle. Per the germline V gene, CDR1 is SGHRS and CDR2 is YFSETQ. The CDR3 nucleotides read TGCGCCTCGGCGCTCGGGGGAGGCTACGAGCAGTACTTC. Its protein product is CASALGGGYEQYF.

The chain uses TRBV14 and TRBJ2-6, with D hard to call. The CDR3 is 13 residues long. The V and J ends lost 8 bases and 3 bases respectively, with 8 bases between them. CDR1 is SGHDN, CDR2 FVKESK, per germline. This CDR3 reads CASSGSGANVLTF. The CDR3 DNA follows: TGTGCCAGCTCCGGAAGTGGGGCCAACGTCCTGACTTTC.

This clone was seen a handful of times. The chain uses TRBV19 and TRBJ2-5, with D possibly being TRBD1 (5 bases). Trimming took 2 bases from V and 5 from J, leaving 12 bases between them. This CDR3 contains 14 residues. CDR1 LNHDA and CDR2 SQIVND come from the germline V gene (reference sequence). The chain's CDR3 is CASSISSQAETQYF. As DNA, the CDR3 is TGTGCCAGTAGTATAAGTTCACAGGCGGAGACCCAGTACTTC.

The V and J genes are TRBV6-6 and TRBJ2-7; D gene ambiguous. V was clipped by 4 bases and J by 4 bases, with 14 bases between them. This CDR3 has 14 amino acids. Germline CDR1 MNHNY, CDR2 SVGAGI (reference sequence). CDR3 residues: CASSSSGYVYEQYF. The CDR3 coding sequence is TGTGCCAGCAGTTCCTCTGGGTATGTGTACGAGCAGTACTTC.

The rearrangement uses TRBV6-4 and TRBJ1-6, with D unclear. The germline V gene encodes CDR1 MRHNA and CDR2 SNTAGT. This CDR3 comprises 15 residues. Trimming removed 8 bases from V and 0 bases from J, with 11 bases in between. The DNA for the CDR3 is TGTGCCAGCGCTGAAGATAGCTCCTATAATTCACCCCTCCACTTT. Its protein is CASAEDSSYNSPLHF.

This clone was counted a few times. The chain joins TRBV7-9 to TRBJ1-2; D is possibly TRBD1 (5 bases). This CDR3 spans 12 amino acids. The germline gives CDR1 SEHNR, CDR2 FQNEAQ (reference sequence). V lost 8 bases and J lost 8, with 15 bases in between. CDR3 coding DNA: TGTGCCAGCGGTCCCAGGGCTGGAGGCTACACCTTC. This gives the protein CASGPRAGGYTF.

V is TRBV7-6 and J is TRBJ2-1; possibly TRBD2 for D (6 bases). CDR1 SGHVS and CDR2 FNYEAQ come from the germline V gene. This CDR3 spans 14 amino acids. V was trimmed by 5 bases and J by 6 bases, leaving 14 bases between them. The CDR3 DNA follows: TGTGCCAGCAGCCCCTACGGGGGAGGCAATGAGCAGTTCTTC. Protein sequence: CASSPYGGGNEQFF.

The rearrangement uses TRBV2 and TRBJ1-1; D possibly corresponds to TRBD1 (5 bases). The CDR3 has 15 residues. Trimming took 8 bases from V and 1 from J, leaving 17 bases between them. Germline V gene sequence: CDR1 SNHLY, CDR2 FYNNEI. For the CDR3, the DNA is TGTGCCAGCGGGGGGATGTGGCTGACGAACACTGAAGCTTTCTTT. Residues: CASGGMWLTNTEAFF.

The sample holds a few counts of this clone. The chain carries TRBV5-4 and TRBJ2-2; the match to TRBD1 covers 9 bases. The CDR3 runs 17 residues. Trimming removed 5 bases from V and 4 bases from J; junction bases left unmatched: 12. Germline values: CDR1 SGHNT, CDR2 YYREEE (reference sequence). CDR3 sequence reads: CASRRTGTGTSTGELFF. CDR3 DNA: TGTGCCAGCAGAAGAACCGGGACAGGGACCAGCACCGGGGAGCTGTTTTTT.

The rearrangement joins TRBV29-1 to TRBJ2-7; 8 nucleotides match TRBD1. This CDR3 comprises 13 residues. Trimming took 2 bases from V and 3 from J; bases not matched to a gene: 3. Germline CDR1 is SQVTM and CDR2 is ANQGSEA. CDR3 coding DNA: TGCAGCGTTGAAAGAGGGACAGGCTACGAGCAGTACTTC. Translated, it gives CSVERGTGYEQYF.

A few counts support this clone. The J gene is TRBJ2-5, the V gene TRBV29-1, with D possibly being TRBD1 or TRBD2 (5 bases each). The length of the CDR3 is 12 residues. CDR1 SQVTM and CDR2 ANQGSEA come from the germline V gene. V was pared by 4 bases and J by 1 base, with 7 bases between. Here the CDR3 reads CSVAGLQETQYF. CDR3 sequence (DNA): TGCAGCGTTGCGGGGCTCCAAGAGACCCAGTACTTC.

The J gene is TRBJ2-2, the V gene TRBV15, with 8 bases matching TRBD1. Trimming took 7 bases from V and 7 from J; bases not matched to a gene: 5. From germline, CDR1 is LNHNV and CDR2 YYDKDF (reference sequence). CDR3 length: 13 residues. DNA for the CDR3: TGTGCCACCACCGGACAGGGTCACGGGGAGCTGTTTTTT. It specifies CATTGQGHGELFF.

This chain links TRBV4-1 with TRBJ2-1; tentatively, D is TRBD1 or TRBD2 (5 bases each). This CDR3 region has 15 residues. Per germline, CDR1 MGHRA and CDR2 YSYEKL. The ends were cut back, 3 bases at V and 6 bases at J, with 15 bases in the middle. Written as DNA, the CDR3 is TGCGCCAGCAGCCACCGGGGCCTAAGGGGCAATGAGCAGTTCTTC. It yields the protein CASSHRGLRGNEQFF.

This clone has just a few counts. The chain joins TRBV6-5 to TRBJ1-1, with TRBD1 as a possible D gene (6 bases). The length of the CDR3 is 15 residues. Germline lookup yields CDR1 MNHEY and CDR2 SVGAGI. With 2 bases removed from V and 0 bases from J, the gap between germline ends came to 10 bases. CDR3 loop: CASSYLRGMNTEAFF. The CDR3 region has the DNA TGTGCCAGCAGTTACCTCAGGGGAATGAACACTGAAGCTTTCTTT.

This clone was counted between two and nine times. The chain links TRBV7-2 to TRBJ2-2, with TRBD1 identical over 7 bases. With V trimmed by 4 bases and J by 3 bases, 5 bases remained unmatched. This CDR3 spans 15 amino acids. CDR1 is SGHTA, CDR2 FQGNSA, per germline. This CDR3 reads CASSSRGRHTGELFF. CDR3 DNA sequence: TGTGCCAGCAGCTCTAGGGGGCGGCACACCGGGGAGCTGTTTTTT.

The chain joins TRBV7-6 to TRBJ2-7; D unresolved. Germline loops: CDR1 SGHVS, CDR2 FNYEAQ. The CDR3 length is 12 residues. V dropped 3 bases and J dropped 4 bases, with 7 bases sitting between them. CDR3 sequence: CASSFTEYEQYF. CDR3 nucleotide sequence: TGTGCCAGCAGCTTCACAGAATACGAGCAGTACTTC.

This clone was observed a few times. This chain joins TRBV6-1 and TRBJ1-5; no reliable D call. V lost 2 bases and J 5 bases, leaving 7 bases between the germline ends. Germline V gene sequence: CDR1 MNHNS, CDR2 SASEGT. The CDR3 length is 13 residues. The CDR3 loop reads CASSESGDQPQHF. In nucleotides, the CDR3 is TGTGCCAGCAGTGAATCCGGGGATCAGCCCCAGCATTTT.

The chain links TRBV5-4 to TRBJ2-1; tentatively, D is TRBD2 (5 bases). CDR1 is SGHNT and CDR2 is YYREEE in the germline V gene (reference sequence). CDR3 length equals 15 residues. V lost 3 bases to trimming and J lost 4 bases, with 14 bases between them. The CDR3 loop is CASSSGSPKYNEQFF. The CDR3 DNA reads as TGTGCCAGCAGCTCGGGGAGCCCCAAATACAATGAGCAGTTCTTC.

In its sample, this clone was seen a few times. The identical CDR3 is also encoded by other nucleotide sequences in the sample. The rearrangement uses TRBV5-4 and TRBJ1-1; D is ambiguous. V lost 0 bases, J lost 0 bases, and 6 bases lay in between. Germline V gene data show CDR1 as SGHNT and CDR2 as YYREEE (reference sequence). The CDR3 spans 14 residues. The CDR3, as DNA: TGTGCCAGCAGCTTGGTCGGAATGAACACTGAAGCTTTCTTT. This encodes CASSLVGMNTEAFF.